The entry below gives a single T cell receptor beta chain sequence along with its context. Its specificity is not known. Researchers report isolating at least 6.5 million PBMCs per sample. V was shortened by 3 bases and J by 0 bases, with 6 bases between the two germline ends. The CDR3 is made up of 12 amino acids. CDR1 and CDR2 (germline): DFQATT, SNEGSKA (reference sequence). The data originate from a study of blood T cells in healthy people across ages. The study, taken as a whole, reports: Long-lived donors had more naive CD4+ cells and higher diversity than aged donors.

Together with a sample-barcoded 5' primer, a J-beta primer mix was included in a second PCR lasting about 7 to 12 cycles. Each of the cDNA molecules was tagged by a template-switch adaptor with 12 random nucleotides. TCRdb called the 5' RACE reads again in MiXCR, with one record for every CDR3 protein. The repertoire holds some 920,000 distinct CDR3 sequences, with just over 50% as singletons. What was sequenced was blood. This TCR was recovered from a woman aged 55-75 years in good health. The J gene is TRBJ2-7, the V gene TRBV20-1; unclear D gene. The CDR3 bases are TGCAGTGCTAGTCACAGCTCCTACGAGCAGTACTTC. This codes for CSASHSSYEQYF.